Listed below are T cell receptor beta chains from one sample, sequenced in a study of a mutant IDH1 vaccine in newly diagnosed glioma. Profiling relied on immunoSEQ multiplex PCR, and the TCRdb table lists in-frame clones only, not all of them. The sample has about 56,000 clones, about four fifths seen once. Antigens for these TCRs are unknown. The sequences come from PBMCs, collected from a glioma patient whose treatment included an IDH1 peptide vaccine. These receptor sequences come from a woman in her forties or fifties with glioma. Each CDR3 is given without its conserved first and last residue. D genes are given only for firm matches. Rows give clone size only sometimes, using once, few, many, or a class for an expanded clone.

D gene	clone size	V gene	J gene	CDR3 protein
TRBD1	NA	TRBV27	TRBJ1-1	ASIGRGQGFTEAF
NA	NA	TRBV25-1	TRBJ2-1	ASSSPGSEQF
NA	NA	TRBV27	TRBJ2-3	ASQGGGYTDTQY
NA	NA	TRBV9	TRBJ2-3	ASSSGQGSTDTQY
NA	once	TRBV6-6	TRBJ2-1	ASSTRGYNEQF
NA	NA	TRBV6-5	TRBJ1-5	ASRAVASGNQPQH
TRBD1	once	TRBV6-5	TRBJ2-2	ASRTGIGELF
NA	NA	TRBV6-5	TRBJ1-1	ASSGSRGDSEAF
NA	NA	TRBV11-2	TRBJ1-2	ASSFAGNYGYT
TRBD1	NA	TRBV7-8	TRBJ1-4	ASSSQGGTLATNEKLF
NA	NA	TRBV6-6	TRBJ2-7	ASSYSGEGGYEQY
TRBD1	NA	TRBV14	TRBJ1-2	ASSLGQIGYT
NA	NA	TRBV5-1	TRBJ1-6	ASSLASGKEALH
NA	NA	TRBV6-5	TRBJ2-2	ASSRNTGELF
TRBD1	few	TRBV29-1	TRBJ1-1	SVGTGNTEAF
NA	NA	TRBV6-6	TRBJ2-3	ASSYSSRGATDTQY